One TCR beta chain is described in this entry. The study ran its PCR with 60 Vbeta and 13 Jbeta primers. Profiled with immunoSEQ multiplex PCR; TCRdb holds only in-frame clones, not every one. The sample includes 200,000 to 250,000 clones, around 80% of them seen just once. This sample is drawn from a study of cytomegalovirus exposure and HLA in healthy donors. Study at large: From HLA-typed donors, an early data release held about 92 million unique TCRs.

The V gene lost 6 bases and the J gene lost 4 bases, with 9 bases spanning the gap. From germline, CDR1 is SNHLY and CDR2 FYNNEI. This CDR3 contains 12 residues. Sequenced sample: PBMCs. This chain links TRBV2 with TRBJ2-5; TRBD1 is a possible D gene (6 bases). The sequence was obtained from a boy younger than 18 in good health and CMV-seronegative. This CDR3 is CASSPGAETQYF. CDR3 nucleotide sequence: TGTGCCAGCAGCCCAGGGGCAGAGACCCAGTACTTC.